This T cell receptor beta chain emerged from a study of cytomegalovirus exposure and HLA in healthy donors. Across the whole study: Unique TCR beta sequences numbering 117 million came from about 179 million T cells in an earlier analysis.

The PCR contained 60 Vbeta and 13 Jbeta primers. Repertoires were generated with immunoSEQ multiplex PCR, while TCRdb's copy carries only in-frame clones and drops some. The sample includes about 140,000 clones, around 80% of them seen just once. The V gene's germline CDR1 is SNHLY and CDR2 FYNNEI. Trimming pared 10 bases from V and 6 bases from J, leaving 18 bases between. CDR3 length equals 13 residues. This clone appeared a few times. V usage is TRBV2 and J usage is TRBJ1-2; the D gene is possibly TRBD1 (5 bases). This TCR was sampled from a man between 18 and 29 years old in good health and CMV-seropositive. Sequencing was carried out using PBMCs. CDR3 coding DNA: TGTGCCACCACGTCACAGGCTCGTGATGGCTACACCTTC. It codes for CATTSQARDGYTF. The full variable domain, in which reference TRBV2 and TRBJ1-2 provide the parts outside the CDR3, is EPEVTQTPSHQVTQMGQEVILRCVPISNHLYFYWYRQILGQKVEFLVSFYNNEISEKSEIFDDQFSVERPDGSNFTLKIRSTKLEDSAMYFCATTSQARDGYTFGSGTRLTVV.